This T cell receptor (beta chain) is from a study of Ad26.COV2.S vaccination and SARS-CoV-2 variants. Points from the study as a whole: Measurement of non-spike TCR breadth gave similar results in vaccine and placebo recipients. Reports say spike-specific CD8+ and CD4+ T cell responses covered substantial breadth after vaccination. TCR breadth and depth analyses may have underestimated total T cell responses. Ad26.COV2.S recipients had broader spike-specific TCRs (P = 0.0014).

Clones were read by immunoSEQ multiplex PCR, and TCRdb kept only the in-frame ones, dropping some. The table lists around 170,000 clones, around 85% of them singletons. As to this clone: The target antigen is unknown.

The V and J ends lost 5 bases and 8 bases, in that order; junction bases with no gene match: 8. CDR3 length: 15 residues. Germline assignment: CDR1 ENHRY and CDR2 SYGVKD. V is TRBV10-3 and J is TRBJ2-1, with 11 bases lining up with TRBD2. Material: peripheral blood, obtained after recovery from COVID-19. The receptor was derived from a human donor who had recovered from COVID-19. CDR3 bases: TGTGCCATCAGTTTACTAGCGGGAGTTGATGATGAGCAGTTCTTC. It yields the protein CAISLLAGVDDEQFF.